The text below deals with one T cell receptor beta chain. A far larger clone is one nucleotide away, so this likely arose from a read error. These data are taken from a study of shared clonotypes between healthy human individuals. Bulk PBMC genomic DNA spanned ten immunoSEQ deep plates. Here immunoSEQ multiplex PCR was the method, and the copy in TCRdb shows in-frame clones only, minus some. The sample lists 450,000 to 500,000 clones; roughly 80% were seen once. This CDR3 region has 14 residues. Germline V gene sequence: CDR1 ENHRY, CDR2 SYGVKD. This TCR was sampled from a middle-aged woman in good health. Some clones in this sample may be carry-over from other donors' samples. Sequenced sample: PBMCs. J is TRBJ2-1 and V is TRBV10-3; weak D call: TRBD2 (5 bases). In nucleotides, the CDR3 is TGTGCCTTCAGTGAAGGGAGCTCCTACAATGAGCAGTTCTTC. Amino acids: CAFSEGSSYNEQFF.